One and the same sample provided the 30 T cell receptor beta chains below, sequenced in a study of cytomegalovirus exposure and HLA in healthy donors. Amplification used 60 Vbeta primers and 13 Jbeta primers. Produced via immunoSEQ multiplex PCR; TCRdb's table is partial and in-frame only. Of approximately 93,000 clones listed, about 79% are singletons. The sample taken for sequencing was PBMCs. Every receptor here comes from a man aged 45-65 years in good health and CMV-seronegative.

The chain joins TRBV10-3 to TRBJ2-5; tentative D call: TRBD1 (5 bases). The V and J ends lost 6 bases and 2 bases respectively, with 13 bases between them. From germline, CDR1 is ENHRY and CDR2 SYGVKD. This CDR3 has 14 residues. The CDR3 DNA follows: TGTGCCATCAGCGAGCAGGGAAGGCAAGAGACCCAGTACTTC. Its translation is CAISEQGRQETQYF.

This chain joins TRBV7-2 and TRBJ2-1; D possibly corresponds to TRBD2 (5 bases). The CDR3 covers 16 residues. V was trimmed by 5 bases and J by 2 bases, leaving 16 bases between them. Germline-derived CDR1 and CDR2 are SGHTA and FQGNSA. CDR3 sequence: CASSRGLTIPYNEQFF. In nucleotides, the CDR3 is TGTGCCAGCAGCCGAGGGCTTACTATCCCCTACAATGAGCAGTTCTTC.

V usage is TRBV11-2 and J usage is TRBJ2-7; 7 nucleotides align to TRBD1. CDR3 length: 13 amino acids. The trim removed 4 bases at V and 4 bases at J, leaving 4 bases unmatched. CDR1 SGHAT and CDR2 FQNNGV come from the germline V gene. The CDR3 is CASSSTGTYEQYF. CDR3 sequence (DNA): TGTGCCAGCAGCTCGACAGGGACATACGAGCAGTACTTC.

The rearrangement uses TRBV18 and TRBJ2-3, with TRBD2 as a possible D gene (5 bases). V was clipped by 6 bases and J by 2 bases, with 15 bases between them. This CDR3 contains 15 residues. Looked up from germline, CDR1 is KGHSH and CDR2 is LQKENI. The CDR3 sequence: CASSARRASTDTQYF. DNA for the CDR3: TGTGCCAGCTCCGCCCGGCGGGCTTCCACAGATACGCAGTATTTT.

The rearrangement joins TRBV9 to TRBJ1-4; TRBD1 matches at 11 bases. The CDR3 contains 17 residues. With V trimmed by 4 bases and J by 5 bases, 10 bases remained unmatched. Germline loops: CDR1 SGDLS, CDR2 YYNGEE. The CDR3 here is CASSTRTGGSNNEKLFF. The CDR3 DNA is TGTGCCAGCAGCACGCGGACAGGGGGCTCCAACAATGAAAAACTGTTTTTT.

The V gene is TRBV6-5, the J gene TRBJ1-2; TRBD1 agrees at 7 bases. V lost 2 bases and J lost 6; bases outside the gene matches: 6. The germline CDR1 and CDR2 sequences are MNHEY and SVGAGI. There are 14 residues in the CDR3. Here the CDR3 reads CASSYTGVSDGYTF. In nucleotides, the CDR3 is TGTGCCAGCAGTTACACAGGGGTTTCTGATGGCTACACCTTC.

This chain uses TRBV28 with TRBJ2-7; D remains ambiguous. Germline CDR1 reads MDHEN; CDR2 reads SYDVKM. V was shortened by 4 bases and J by 5 bases, with 9 bases between the two germline ends. CDR3 length equals 12 residues. This CDR3 reads CASSSTSNEQYF. For the CDR3, the DNA is TGTGCCAGCAGTTCTACTTCAAACGAGCAGTACTTC.

This chain joins TRBV11-2 and TRBJ1-1; D may be TRBD1 (5 bases). The CDR3 contains 16 residues. Trimming stripped 5 bases from V and 6 bases from J, with 22 bases between. Germline loops: CDR1 SGHAT, CDR2 FQNNGV. The CDR3 region is CASSPRGGGGSAEAFF. The CDR3 region has the DNA TGTGCCAGCAGCCCCCGCGGGGGAGGAGGGTCCGCTGAAGCTTTCTTT.

This chain joins TRBV19 and TRBJ1-2; weak D call: TRBD1 (6 bases). Trimming removed 7 bases from V and 4 bases from J, with 13 bases in between. This CDR3 has 13 amino acids. CDR1 is LNHDA, CDR2 SQIVND, per germline (reference sequence). As DNA, the CDR3 is TGTGCCAGTACTTTAGGCAGGGGCTATGGCTACACCTTC. Its translation is CASTLGRGYGYTF.

This chain uses TRBV15 with TRBJ1-2, with 8 bases aligning to TRBD1. CDR3 length: 18 residues. Germline CDR1 LNHNV, CDR2 YYDKDF (reference sequence). V lost 0 bases to trimming and J lost 1 base; unmatched junction nucleotides: 10. The CDR3 spells CATSRDAWTGILNYGYTF. The CDR3 DNA reads TGTGCCACCAGCAGAGACGCGTGGACAGGGATCCTTAACTATGGCTACACCTTC.

The rearrangement uses TRBV9 and TRBJ1-4; D gene ambiguous. V was shortened by 0 bases and J by 8 bases, with 17 bases between the two germline ends. In germline, CDR1 is SGDLS, CDR2 YYNGEE. The length of the CDR3 is 16 residues. CDR3 residues: CASSVGSSSNNEKLFF. In DNA form, the CDR3 reads TGTGCCAGCAGCGTAGGGTCTTCCTCCAACAACGAAAAACTGTTTTTT.

A few counts support this clone. The chain recombines TRBV5-5 with TRBJ2-6, with 7 bases aligning to TRBD1. V was clipped by 0 bases and J by 4 bases; unmatched bases: 7. The CDR3 contains 17 residues. Germline CDR1 and CDR2: SGHKS and YYEKEE (reference sequence). The CDR3 region is CASSLESGGVGANVLTF. The CDR3 DNA sequence: TGTGCCAGCAGCTTGGAGTCAGGGGGAGTAGGGGCCAACGTCCTGACTTTC.

The chain combines TRBV7-9 with TRBJ2-3, with TRBD2 as a possible D gene (5 bases). V gave up 4 bases and J gave up 0 bases, with 14 bases separating them. Germline V gives CDR1 SEHNR, CDR2 FQNEAQ (reference sequence). The CDR3 is 16 residues long. The chain's CDR3 is CASSYNRGGSTDTQYF. The CDR3 bases are TGTGCCAGCAGCTACAACCGAGGCGGGAGCACAGATACGCAGTATTTT. The full variable domain, rest sourced from reference TRBV7-9 and TRBJ2-3, is DTGVSQNPRHKITKRGQNVTFRCDPISEHNRLYWYRQTLGQGPEFLTYFQNEAQLEKSRLLSDRFSAERPKGSFSTLEIQRTEQGDSAMYLCASSYNRGGSTDTQYFGPGTRLTVL.

The V and J genes are TRBV6-1 and TRBJ2-4, with 10 nucleotides matching TRBD2. The ends lost 1 base at V and 0 bases at J; junction bases unmatched: 12. The CDR3 runs to 20 residues. Germline V gene lookup returns CDR1 MNHNS and CDR2 SASEGT. The DNA for the CDR3 is TGTGCCAGCAGTGAAGTTTTCACTAGCGGGACCCAATTAGCCAAAAACATTCAGTACTTC. The encoded protein is CASSEVFTSGTQLAKNIQYF.

V is TRBV7-8 and J is TRBJ1-1, with D tentatively TRBD1 (6 bases). Germline V lookup: CDR1 SGHVS, CDR2 FQNEAQ. V lost 5 bases and J 5 bases, leaving 12 bases between the germline ends. The CDR3 runs 13 residues. Written as DNA, the CDR3 is TGTGCCAGCAGCACCCACAGGGAAACTGAAGCTTTCTTT. This encodes CASSTHRETEAFF.

This chain links TRBV30 with TRBJ1-1, with TRBD1 as a possible D gene (5 bases). CDR3 size: 13 residues. Germline CDR1 reads GTSNPN; CDR2 reads SVGIG (reference sequence). Trimming removed 1 base from V and 4 bases from J, with 10 bases in between. In nucleotides, the CDR3 is TGTGCCTGGAGTGACCAGGGTATCACTGAAGCTTTCTTT. Residues: CAWSDQGITEAFF.

This chain connects TRBV6-6 to TRBJ2-1; 7 positions match TRBD1. CDR3 length: 12 amino acids. Germline V lookup: CDR1 MNHNY, CDR2 SVGAGI (reference sequence). V shed 6 bases, J shed 10 bases, and the junction held 6 bases outside the gene matches. The CDR3 here is CASSHRDSEQFF. DNA for the CDR3: TGTGCCAGCAGCCACAGGGACAGCGAGCAGTTCTTC.

The chain employs TRBV28 and TRBJ2-3; D is unresolved. Germline CDR1 MDHEN, CDR2 SYDVKM. With 3 bases removed from V and 2 bases from J, the gap between germline ends came to 9 bases. This CDR3 spans 14 amino acids. The CDR3 loop reads CASSFHPFTDTQYF. As DNA, the CDR3 is TGTGCCAGCAGTTTTCATCCATTCACAGATACGCAGTATTTT.

The rearrangement joins TRBV28 to TRBJ2-7; the D is unclear. The CDR3 has 12 residues. The germline gives CDR1 MDHEN, CDR2 SYDVKM. V was pared by 6 bases and J by 6 bases, with 12 bases between. The CDR3: CASRTPGFEQYF. The CDR3 DNA reads as TGTGCCAGCAGGACGCCGGGTTTCGAGCAGTACTTC.

This clone has a handful of counts. This chain links TRBV6-1 with TRBJ2-7, with 7 bases matching TRBD2. Per the germline V gene, CDR1 is MNHNS and CDR2 is SASEGT. The length of the CDR3 is 13 residues. With 5 bases clipped from V and 5 bases from J, the junction kept 6 bases outside the gene matches. The CDR3 region is CASSWTRTDEQYF. The CDR3 DNA sequence: TGTGCCAGCAGTTGGACTAGGACCGACGAGCAGTACTTC.

This chain uses TRBV11-3 with TRBJ2-2; no definite D call. Germline-derived CDR1 and CDR2 are SGHNT and YENEEA. Trimming removed 5 bases from V and 2 bases from J, with 12 bases in between. CDR3 length: 15 residues. DNA of the CDR3: TGTGCCAGCAGCCCTGAGGCCAGAAACACCGGGGAGCTGTTTTTT. This sequence encodes CASSPEARNTGELFF.

This clone has a single count. This chain joins TRBV7-9 and TRBJ1-1, with 10 bases lining up with TRBD1. The CDR3 is 15 amino acids. J lost 4 bases, V lost 5 bases, and 7 bases had no gene match. CDR1 and CDR2 (germline): SEHNR, FQNEAQ (reference sequence). CDR3 residues: CASSARQGARTEAFF. DNA of the CDR3: TGTGCCAGCAGCGCAAGACAGGGGGCTCGCACTGAAGCTTTCTTT.

The chain has TRBV6-4 and TRBJ2-3; no reliable D call. The CDR3 loop spans 15 amino acids. The V gene's germline CDR1 is MRHNA and CDR2 SNTAGT. V lost 2 bases, J lost 3 bases, and 12 bases lay in between. The CDR3 region has the DNA TGTGCCAGCAGTGACGGCCTAGGAAGGACAGATACGCAGTATTTT. Translated: CASSDGLGRTDTQYF.

As DNA, the CDR3 is TGTGCCAGCAGCCAAATTCCGGGAACGACTGGTTACGAGCAGTACTTC. Protein product: CASSQIPGTTGYEQYF. The J gene is TRBJ2-7, the V gene TRBV4-2; TRBD2 might be the D (5 bases). The V gene lost 2 bases and the J gene lost 4 bases, with 18 bases spanning the gap. CDR3 length: 16 amino acids. Germline-derived CDR1 and CDR2 are LGHNA and YNFKEQ.

V and J are TRBV6-5 and TRBJ1-5, with 9 bases that match TRBD1. V shed 10 bases and J 7 bases; nucleotides not matched to a gene: 5. The CDR3 consists of 12 residues. Per the germline V gene, CDR1 is MNHEY and CDR2 is SVGAGI. The CDR3 nucleotides are TGTGCCACCCAAACAGGGGGCCAGCCCCAGCATTTT. It translates to CATQTGGQPQHF.

The V gene is TRBV28, the J gene TRBJ1-2, with 11 bases fitting TRBD1. Germline CDR1 and CDR2: MDHEN and SYDVKM. V lost 4 bases to trimming and J lost 6 bases; unmatched junction nucleotides: 4. CDR3 length equals 14 residues. CDR3 DNA sequence: TGTGCCAGCAGTTCTAAGGGACAGGGGGATGGCTACACCTTC. The encoded protein is CASSSKGQGDGYTF.

The J gene is TRBJ2-3, the V gene TRBV28, with D possibly TRBD2 on 7 matching bases. Germline V gene sequence: CDR1 MDHEN, CDR2 SYDVKM. The length of the CDR3 is 15 residues. V was cut by 3 bases and J by 0 bases, with 10 bases left in between. CDR3 DNA: TGTGCCAGCAGTTTGGCGGGGGCCAGCACAGATACGCAGTATTTT. Translation: CASSLAGASTDTQYF.

CDR3 DNA sequence: TGTGCCAGCAGTTATTCACTAAACACAGATACGCAGTATTTT. The encoded protein is CASSYSLNTDTQYF. The J gene is TRBJ2-3, the V gene TRBV6-6; no firm D call. CDR3 length: 14 residues. The ends were cut back, 3 bases at V and 2 bases at J, with 9 bases in the middle. Germline CDR1 and CDR2: MNHNY and SVGAGI (reference sequence).

The V call is TRBV18, the J call TRBJ2-2; 10 bases map to TRBD2. The V and J ends lost 3 bases and 3 bases, in that order; junction bases with no gene match: 4. The CDR3 contains 16 residues. CDR1 and CDR2 (germline): KGHSH, LQKENI. CDR3 residues: CASSPRTSGHTGELFF. The CDR3 DNA reads TGTGCCAGCTCACCGAGGACTAGCGGCCACACCGGGGAGCTGTTTTTT.

This chain joins TRBV29-1 and TRBJ2-2, with 10 bases fitting TRBD1. The CDR3 spans 15 residues. With 6 bases clipped from V and 6 bases from J, the junction kept 10 bases outside the gene matches. From germline, CDR1 is SQVTM and CDR2 ANQGSEA. The DNA of the CDR3 is TGCAGCGTCTCTAAGGGCGGGACAGGGGCCGGGGAGCTGTTTTTT. Translation: CSVSKGGTGAGELFF.